This TCR beta chain was profiled in a study of OX40 agonist ivuxolimab in advanced cancers. As for the study in general: Dose-escalation patients had hepatocellular carcinoma, melanoma, renal cell or head and neck cancer. Three dose-escalation patients had partial responses: one with hepatocellular carcinoma and two with cutaneous melanoma. Study-wide findings and caveats: The antigens recognized by the expanded peripheral T cells, that is their antigen specificity, were not determined.

The assay was immunoSEQ multiplex PCR, and TCRdb's table has in-frame clones only and misses some. The sample contains tens of thousands of clones, approximately 80% of which appear only once. Comment on this clone: The antigen is not known.

This CDR3 is built from 12 residues. Germline-derived CDR1 and CDR2 are SQVTM and ANQGSEA. V trimming: 7 bases; J trimming: 7 bases; junction bases outside the gene matches: 2. This sequence was found in an adult with an advanced solid tumor such as melanoma, head and neck, liver or kidney cancer. This specimen was CD4+ or CD8+ T cells sorted from blood, taken in a trial of the OX40 agonist ivuxolimab. V usage is TRBV29-1 and J usage is TRBJ2-1, with 12 nucleotides matching TRBD2. The CDR3 spells CSGTSGNNEQFF. The CDR3 DNA reads as TGCAGCGGGACTAGCGGGAATAATGAGCAGTTCTTC.